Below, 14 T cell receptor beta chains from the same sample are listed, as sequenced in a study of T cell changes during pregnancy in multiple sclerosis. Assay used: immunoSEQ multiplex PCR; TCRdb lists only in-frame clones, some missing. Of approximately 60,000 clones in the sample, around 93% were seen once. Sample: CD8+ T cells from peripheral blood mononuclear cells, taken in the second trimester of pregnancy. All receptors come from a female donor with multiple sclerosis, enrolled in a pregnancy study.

This CDR3 is CASSLSMGLVDNEQFF. CDR3 nucleotides: TGTGCCAGCAGTTTATCCATGGGACTAGTCGACAATGAGCAGTTCTTC. The V call is TRBV27, the J call TRBJ2-1; TRBD2 matches 8 bases. With 0 bases clipped from V and 5 bases from J, the junction kept 6 bases outside the gene matches. The CDR3 totals 16 residues. CDR1 is MNHEY, CDR2 SMNVEV, per germline (reference sequence).

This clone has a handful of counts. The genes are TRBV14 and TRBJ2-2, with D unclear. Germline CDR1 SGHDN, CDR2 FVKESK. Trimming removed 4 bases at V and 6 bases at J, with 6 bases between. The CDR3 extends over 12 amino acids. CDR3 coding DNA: TGTGCCAGCAGCCCAAAGCCCGGGGAGCTGTTTTTT. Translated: CASSPKPGELFF.

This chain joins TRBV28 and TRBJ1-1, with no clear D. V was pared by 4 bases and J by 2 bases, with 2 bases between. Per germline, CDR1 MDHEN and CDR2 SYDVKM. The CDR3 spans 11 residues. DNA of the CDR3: TGTGCCAGCAGTTCAAACACTGAAGCTTTCTTT. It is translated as CASSSNTEAFF.

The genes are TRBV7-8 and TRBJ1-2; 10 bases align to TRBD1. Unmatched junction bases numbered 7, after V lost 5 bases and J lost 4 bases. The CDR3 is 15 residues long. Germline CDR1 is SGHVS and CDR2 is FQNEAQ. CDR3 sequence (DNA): TGTGCCAGCAGCCAAGGACAGGGGGACGTCTATGGCTACACCTTC. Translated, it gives CASSQGQGDVYGYTF.

The CDR3 sequence is CSVETQGYTQYF. The CDR3 coding sequence is TGCAGCGTTGAGACCCAGGGGTATACGCAGTATTTT. The rearrangement uses TRBV29-1 and TRBJ2-3, with TRBD1 as a possible D gene (6 bases). The germline CDR1 and CDR2 sequences are SQVTM and ANQGSEA. The CDR3 consists of 12 residues. V lost 3 bases, J lost 7 bases, and 11 bases lay in between.

DNA of the CDR3: TGTGCCAGTAGTACCAGGGCGGCCGGGGAGCTGTTTTTT. Translation: CASSTRAAGELFF. The rearrangement links TRBV19 to TRBJ2-2; a possible D gene is TRBD1 (5 bases). Germline-derived CDR1 and CDR2 are LNHDA and SQIVND (reference sequence). The CDR3 loop spans 13 amino acids. The germline V and J ends were trimmed by 4 bases and 6 bases, with 9 bases remaining between them.

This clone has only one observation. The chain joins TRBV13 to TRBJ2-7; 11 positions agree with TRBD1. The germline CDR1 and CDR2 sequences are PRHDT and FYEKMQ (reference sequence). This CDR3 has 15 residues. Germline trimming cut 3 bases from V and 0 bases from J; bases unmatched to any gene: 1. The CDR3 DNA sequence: TGTGCCAGCAGCTTGGGGACAGGGGGCTCCTACGAGCAGTACTTC. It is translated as CASSLGTGGSYEQYF.

The DNA for the CDR3 is TGTGCCAGCAGCTTAGTTATAGGGGGCTCAGATACGCAGTATTTT. The encoded protein is CASSLVIGGSDTQYF. The gene calls are TRBV7-9 and TRBJ2-3; 7 bases are shared with TRBD1. The CDR3 is made up of 15 amino acids. Germline CDR1 and CDR2: SEHNR and FQNEAQ (reference sequence). The V segment lost 1 base and the J segment 4 bases; nucleotides outside the gene matches: 5.

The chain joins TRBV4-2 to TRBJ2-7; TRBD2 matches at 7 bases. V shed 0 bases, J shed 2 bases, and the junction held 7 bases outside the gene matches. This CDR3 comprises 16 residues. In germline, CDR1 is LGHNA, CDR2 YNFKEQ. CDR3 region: CASSQDRAGAPYEQYF. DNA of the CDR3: TGTGCCAGCAGCCAAGATAGGGCGGGAGCCCCCTACGAGCAGTACTTC.

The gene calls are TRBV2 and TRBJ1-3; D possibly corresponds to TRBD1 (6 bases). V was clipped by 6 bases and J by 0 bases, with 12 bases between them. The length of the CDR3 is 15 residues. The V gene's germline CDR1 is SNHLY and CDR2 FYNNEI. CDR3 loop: CASRTTGFSGNTIYF. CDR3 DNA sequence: TGTGCCAGCAGGACCACAGGGTTCTCTGGAAACACCATATATTTT.

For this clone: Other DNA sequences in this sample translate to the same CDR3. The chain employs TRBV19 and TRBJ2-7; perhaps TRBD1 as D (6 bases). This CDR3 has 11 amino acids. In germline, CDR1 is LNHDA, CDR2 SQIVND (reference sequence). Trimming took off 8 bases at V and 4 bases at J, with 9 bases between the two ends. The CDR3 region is CASGQLYEQYF. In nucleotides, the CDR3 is TGTGCCAGTGGACAGCTTTACGAGCAGTACTTC.

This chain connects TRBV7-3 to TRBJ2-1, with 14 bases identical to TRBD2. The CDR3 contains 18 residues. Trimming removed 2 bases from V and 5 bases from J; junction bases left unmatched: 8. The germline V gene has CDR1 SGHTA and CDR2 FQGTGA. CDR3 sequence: CASSLLGLAGGRHNEQFF. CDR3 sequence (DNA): TGTGCCAGCAGCTTACTCGGACTAGCGGGAGGCCGCCACAATGAGCAGTTCTTC.

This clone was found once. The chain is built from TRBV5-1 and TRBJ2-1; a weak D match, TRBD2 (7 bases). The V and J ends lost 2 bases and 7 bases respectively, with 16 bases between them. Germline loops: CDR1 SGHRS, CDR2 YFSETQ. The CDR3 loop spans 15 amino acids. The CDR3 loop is CASSLGGAGPNEQFF. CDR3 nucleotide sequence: TGCGCCAGCAGCTTAGGGGGAGCGGGACCGAATGAGCAGTTCTTC.

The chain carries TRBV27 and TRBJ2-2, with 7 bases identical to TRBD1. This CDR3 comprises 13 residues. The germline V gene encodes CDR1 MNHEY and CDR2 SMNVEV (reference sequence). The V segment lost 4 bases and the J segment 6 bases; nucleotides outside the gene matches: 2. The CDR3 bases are TGTGCCAGCAGTTCCGGGACAGCCGGGGAGCTGTTTTTT. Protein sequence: CASSSGTAGELFF.